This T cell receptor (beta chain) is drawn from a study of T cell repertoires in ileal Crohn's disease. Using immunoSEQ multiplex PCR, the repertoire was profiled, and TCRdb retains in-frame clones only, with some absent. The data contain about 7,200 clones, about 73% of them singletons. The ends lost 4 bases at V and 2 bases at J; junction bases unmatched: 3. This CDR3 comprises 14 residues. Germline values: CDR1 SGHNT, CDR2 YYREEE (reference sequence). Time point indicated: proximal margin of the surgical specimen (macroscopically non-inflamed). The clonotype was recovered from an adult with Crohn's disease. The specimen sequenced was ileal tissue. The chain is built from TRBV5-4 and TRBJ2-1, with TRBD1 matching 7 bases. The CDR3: CASSQTGPYNEQFF. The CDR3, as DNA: TGTGCCAGCAGCCAGACAGGGCCCTACAATGAGCAGTTCTTC.